These T cell receptor beta chains were read from a single sample in a study of OX40 agonist ivuxolimab in advanced cancers. This table comes from immunoSEQ multiplex PCR, and its TCRdb copy is limited to in-frame clones, with some not included. The table records roughly 38,000 clones, around 82% of them present only once. This specimen was CD4+ or CD8+ T cells sorted from blood, taken in a trial of the OX40 agonist ivuxolimab. These receptor sequences come from an adult with an advanced solid tumor such as melanoma, head and neck, liver or kidney cancer. The CDR3 runs from the conserved cysteine through the conserved F or W. Fields, in order: CDR3 protein, CDR3 DNA, V gene, J gene, D gene, clone size. D genes are given only for firm matches. Expanded clones get a size class; other rows say once, few or many, or leave the size out.

CDR3 protein: CASSLLAREANEQFF; CDR3 DNA: TGCGCCAGCAGCCTCTTAGCGCGGGAGGCCAATGAGCAGTTCTTC; V gene: TRBV5-1; J gene: TRBJ2-1; D gene: TRBD2; clone size: NA
CDR3 protein: CASSTQGTTYQAFF; CDR3 DNA: TGTGCCAGTAGTACACAGGGAACCACCTACCAAGCTTTCTTT; V gene: TRBV19; J gene: TRBJ1-1; D gene: NA; clone size: NA
CDR3 protein: CASSLRSQPQHF; CDR3 DNA: TGTGCCAGCAGCTTACGTTCCCAGCCCCAGCATTTT; V gene: TRBV13; J gene: TRBJ1-5; D gene: NA; clone size: once
CDR3 protein: CASSLTRGGSTGELFF; CDR3 DNA: TGTGCCAGCAGCTTAACCCGGGGGGGATCCACCGGGGAGCTGTTTTTT; V gene: TRBV7-3; J gene: TRBJ2-2; D gene: TRBD2; clone size: NA
CDR3 protein: CATSFGLAESEQFF; CDR3 DNA: TGTGCCACCTCCTTCGGACTAGCGGAAAGTGAGCAGTTCTTC; V gene: TRBV15; J gene: TRBJ2-1; D gene: TRBD2; clone size: NA
CDR3 protein: CASSSLRAASYNEQFF; CDR3 DNA: TGTGCCAGCAGCTCCCTTAGAGCGGCTTCATACAATGAGCAGTTCTTC; V gene: TRBV5-6; J gene: TRBJ2-1; D gene: NA; clone size: NA
CDR3 protein: CASRRTYGDTQYF; CDR3 DNA: TGTGCCAGCAGGAGAACCTATGGGGATACGCAGTATTTT; V gene: TRBV6-5; J gene: TRBJ2-3; D gene: NA; clone size: NA
CDR3 protein: CASSYGDYGYTF; CDR3 DNA: TGTGCCAGCAGTTATGGAGACTATGGCTACACCTTC; V gene: TRBV6-6; J gene: TRBJ1-2; D gene: NA; clone size: few
CDR3 protein: CASSPVKLNTEAFF; CDR3 DNA: TGTGCCAGCTCACCAGTAAAGTTGAACACTGAAGCTTTCTTT; V gene: TRBV18; J gene: TRBJ1-1; D gene: NA; clone size: NA
CDR3 protein: CASSRDRVNSPLHF; CDR3 DNA: TGTGCCAGCAGTCGGGACAGGGTTAATTCACCCCTCCACTTT; V gene: TRBV6-5; J gene: TRBJ1-6; D gene: TRBD1; clone size: once
CDR3 protein: CASSLIGGGTDTQYF; CDR3 DNA: TGTGCCAGCAGCTTAATCGGGGGAGGGACAGATACGCAGTATTTT; V gene: TRBV11-2; J gene: TRBJ2-3; D gene: TRBD2; clone size: NA
CDR3 protein: CASSLGVLAADTQYF; CDR3 DNA: TGTGCCAGCAGCTTAGGGGTTCTAGCAGCAGATACGCAGTATTTT; V gene: TRBV11-3; J gene: TRBJ2-3; D gene: NA; clone size: once
CDR3 protein: CASSLGQGSGYTF; CDR3 DNA: TGTGCCAGCAGCCTCGGACAGGGTAGTGGCTACACCTTC; V gene: TRBV5-5; J gene: TRBJ1-2; D gene: TRBD1; clone size: NA
CDR3 protein: CASSQSSKGDGYTF; CDR3 DNA: TGCGCCAGCAGTCAATCCTCAAAGGGGGATGGCTACACCTTC; V gene: TRBV23-1; J gene: TRBJ1-2; D gene: NA; clone size: NA
CDR3 protein: CAVGTGVNTEAFF; CDR3 DNA: TGTGCTGTCGGCACAGGAGTGAACACTGAAGCTTTCTTT; V gene: TRBV19; J gene: TRBJ1-1; D gene: NA; clone size: few
CDR3 protein: CASSPGVGAYEQYF; CDR3 DNA: TGTGCCAGCTCACCTGGAGTGGGGGCCTACGAGCAGTACTTC; V gene: TRBV18; J gene: TRBJ2-7; D gene: NA; clone size: NA
CDR3 protein: CASSSPGTVNEQYF; CDR3 DNA: TGTGCCAGCAGTTCCCCCGGGACAGTTAACGAGCAGTACTTC; V gene: TRBV6-6; J gene: TRBJ2-7; D gene: TRBD1; clone size: NA
CDR3 protein: CASQQGAQKAFF; CDR3 DNA: TGTGCCAGCCAACAGGGGGCGCAGAAAGCTTTCTTT; V gene: TRBV25-1; J gene: TRBJ1-1; D gene: TRBD1; clone size: NA
CDR3 protein: CASSQDQGRSSGNTIYF; CDR3 DNA: TGCGCCAGCAGCCAAGACCAGGGACGGAGCTCTGGAAACACCATATATTTT; V gene: TRBV4-3; J gene: TRBJ1-3; D gene: NA; clone size: NA
CDR3 protein: CAWSPLPSGELFF; CDR3 DNA: TGTGCCTGGAGTCCCCTCCCGTCCGGGGAGCTGTTTTTT; V gene: TRBV30; J gene: TRBJ2-2; D gene: NA; clone size: NA
CDR3 protein: CASGLVEYNEQFF; CDR3 DNA: TGTGCTAGTGGTTTGGTAGAATACAATGAGCAGTTCTTC; V gene: TRBV12-5; J gene: TRBJ2-1; D gene: NA; clone size: NA
CDR3 protein: CSAPKEGGYTF; CDR3 DNA: TGCAGTGCCCCAAAAGAGGGCGGCTACACCTTC; V gene: TRBV20-1; J gene: TRBJ1-2; D gene: NA; clone size: few
CDR3 protein: CASSPTAYEQYF; CDR3 DNA: TGTGCCAGCAGCCCCACTGCCTACGAGCAGTACTTC; V gene: TRBV7-2; J gene: TRBJ2-7; D gene: NA; clone size: NA
CDR3 protein: CASSPRQGGNEQYF; CDR3 DNA: TGTGCCAGCTCACCGCGACAGGGGGGGAACGAGCAGTACTTC; V gene: TRBV18; J gene: TRBJ2-7; D gene: TRBD1; clone size: NA